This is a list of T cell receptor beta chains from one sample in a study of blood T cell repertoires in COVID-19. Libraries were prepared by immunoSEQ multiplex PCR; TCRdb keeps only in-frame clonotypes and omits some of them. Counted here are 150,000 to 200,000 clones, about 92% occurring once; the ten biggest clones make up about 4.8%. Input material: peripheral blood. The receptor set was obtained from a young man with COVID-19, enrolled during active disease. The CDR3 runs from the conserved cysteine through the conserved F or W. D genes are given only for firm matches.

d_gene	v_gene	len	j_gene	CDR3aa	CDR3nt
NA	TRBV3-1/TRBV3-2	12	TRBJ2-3	CASARETDTQYF	TGTGCCAGCGCACGGGAGACAGATACGCAGTATTTT
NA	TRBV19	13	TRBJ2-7	CASSNEGSSEQYF	TGTGCCAGTAGTAATGAGGGCAGTAGCGAGCAGTACTTC
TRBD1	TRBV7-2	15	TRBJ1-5	CASSAGQSLQGPQHF	TGTGCCAGCAGCGCGGGACAGTCCCTGCAAGGGCCCCAGCATTTT
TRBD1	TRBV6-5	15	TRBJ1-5	CASRPGQGERQPQHF	TGTGCCAGCAGACCAGGACAGGGTGAACGTCAGCCCCAGCATTTT
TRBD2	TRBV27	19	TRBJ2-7	CASSLGRTSGALGLLRQYF	TGTGCCAGCAGTTTAGGAAGGACTAGCGGGGCTCTCGGACTCCTACGTCAGTACTTC
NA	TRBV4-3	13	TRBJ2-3	CASSQDRVDTQYF	TGCGCCAGCAGCCAAGATCGAGTGGATACGCAGTATTTT
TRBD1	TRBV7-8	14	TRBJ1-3	CASSSTGEGYTIYF	TGTGCCAGCAGTTCTACAGGGGAAGGGTACACCATATATTTT
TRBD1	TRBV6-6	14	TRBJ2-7	CASSSDRSLYEQYF	TGTGCCAGCAGTTCGGACAGGTCCCTCTACGAGCAGTACTTC
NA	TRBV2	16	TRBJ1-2	CASSVRVEQANYGYTF	TGTGCCAGCAGTGTTCGAGTTGAGCAAGCTAACTATGGCTACACCTTC
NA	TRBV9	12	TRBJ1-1	CASSVEQGEAFF	TGTGCCAGCAGCGTAGAACAGGGTGAAGCTTTCTTT